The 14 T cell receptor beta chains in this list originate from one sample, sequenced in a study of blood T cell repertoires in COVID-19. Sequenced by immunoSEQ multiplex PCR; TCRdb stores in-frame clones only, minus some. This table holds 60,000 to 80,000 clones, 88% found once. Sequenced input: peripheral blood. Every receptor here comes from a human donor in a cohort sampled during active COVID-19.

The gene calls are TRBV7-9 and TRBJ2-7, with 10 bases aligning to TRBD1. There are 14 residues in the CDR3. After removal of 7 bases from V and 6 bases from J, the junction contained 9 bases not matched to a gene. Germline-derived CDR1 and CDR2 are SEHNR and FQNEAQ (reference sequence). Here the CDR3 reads CASTPTGGSGEQYF. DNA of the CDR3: TGTGCCAGCACCCCGACAGGGGGCAGCGGCGAGCAGTACTTC.

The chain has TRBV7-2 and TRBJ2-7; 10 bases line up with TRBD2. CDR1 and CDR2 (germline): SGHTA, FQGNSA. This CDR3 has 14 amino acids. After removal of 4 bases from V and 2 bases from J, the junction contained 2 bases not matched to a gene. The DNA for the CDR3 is TGTGCCAGCAGCTGGACTAGCGGAACCTACGAGCAGTACTTC. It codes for CASSWTSGTYEQYF.

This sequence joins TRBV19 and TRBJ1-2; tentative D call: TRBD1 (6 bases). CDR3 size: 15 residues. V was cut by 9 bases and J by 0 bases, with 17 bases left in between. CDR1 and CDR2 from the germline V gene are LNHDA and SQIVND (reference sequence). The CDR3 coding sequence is TGTGCCAGCAAGCCTGACAGGATCCCTAACTATGGCTACACCTTC. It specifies CASKPDRIPNYGYTF.

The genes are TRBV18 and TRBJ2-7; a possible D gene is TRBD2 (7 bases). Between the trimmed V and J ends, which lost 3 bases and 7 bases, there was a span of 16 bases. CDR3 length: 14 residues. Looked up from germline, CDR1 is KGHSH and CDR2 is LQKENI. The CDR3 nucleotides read TGTGCCAGCTCACCGGGAGGGGGGGCCGAAGAGCAGTACTTC. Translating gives CASSPGGGAEEQYF.

CDR3 DNA: TGTGCCAGCAGTTACGCGGAATTTCGGAACACCGGGGAGCTGTTTTTT. Residues: CASSYAEFRNTGELFF. The chain is built from TRBV6-5 and TRBJ2-2; D unresolved. With 2 bases removed from V and 1 base from J, the gap between germline ends came to 11 bases. The germline CDR1 and CDR2 sequences are MNHEY and SVGAGI. This CDR3 contains 16 residues.

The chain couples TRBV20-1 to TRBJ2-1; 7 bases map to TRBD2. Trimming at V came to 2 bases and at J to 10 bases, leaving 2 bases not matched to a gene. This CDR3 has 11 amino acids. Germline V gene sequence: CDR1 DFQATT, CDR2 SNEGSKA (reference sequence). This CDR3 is CSARSGAEQFF. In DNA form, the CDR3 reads TGCAGTGCTAGAAGCGGGGCCGAGCAGTTCTTC.

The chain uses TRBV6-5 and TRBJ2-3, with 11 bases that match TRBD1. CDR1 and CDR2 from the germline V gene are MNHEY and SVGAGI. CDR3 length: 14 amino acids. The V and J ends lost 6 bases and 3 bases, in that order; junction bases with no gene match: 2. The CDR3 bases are TGTGCCAGCAGCGGACAGGGGGCAACAGATACGCAGTATTTT. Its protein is CASSGQGATDTQYF.

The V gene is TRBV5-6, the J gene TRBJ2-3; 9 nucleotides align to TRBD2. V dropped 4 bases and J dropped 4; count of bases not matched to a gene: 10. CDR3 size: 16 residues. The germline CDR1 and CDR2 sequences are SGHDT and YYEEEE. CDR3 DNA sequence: TGTGCCAGCAGCCGGCGGGTAGCGGGAGCCGCAGATACGCAGTATTTT. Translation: CASSRRVAGAADTQYF.

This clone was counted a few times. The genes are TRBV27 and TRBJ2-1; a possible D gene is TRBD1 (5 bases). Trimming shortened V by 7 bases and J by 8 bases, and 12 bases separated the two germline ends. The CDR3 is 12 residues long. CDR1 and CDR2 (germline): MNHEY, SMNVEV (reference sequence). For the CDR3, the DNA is TGTGCCAGCACGGACGAAGGGGATGAGCAGTTCTTC. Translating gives CASTDEGDEQFF.

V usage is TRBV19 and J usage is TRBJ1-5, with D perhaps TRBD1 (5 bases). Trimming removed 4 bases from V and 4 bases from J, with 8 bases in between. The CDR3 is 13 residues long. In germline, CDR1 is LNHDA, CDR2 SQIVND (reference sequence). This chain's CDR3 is CASSTTVNQPQHF. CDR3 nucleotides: TGTGCCAGTAGTACGACAGTAAATCAGCCCCAGCATTTT. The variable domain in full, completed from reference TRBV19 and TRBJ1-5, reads DGGITQSPKYLFRKEGQNVTLSCEQNLNHDAMYWYRQDPGQGLRLIYYSQIVNDFQKGDIAEGYSVSREKKESFPLTVTSAQKNPTAFYLCASSTTVNQPQHFGDGTRLSIL.

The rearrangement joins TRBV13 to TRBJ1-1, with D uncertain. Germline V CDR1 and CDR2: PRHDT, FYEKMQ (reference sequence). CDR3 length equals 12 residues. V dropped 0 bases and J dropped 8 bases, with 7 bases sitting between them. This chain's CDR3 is CASSLGQYEAFF. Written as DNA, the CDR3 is TGTGCCAGCAGCTTAGGACAATACGAAGCTTTCTTT.

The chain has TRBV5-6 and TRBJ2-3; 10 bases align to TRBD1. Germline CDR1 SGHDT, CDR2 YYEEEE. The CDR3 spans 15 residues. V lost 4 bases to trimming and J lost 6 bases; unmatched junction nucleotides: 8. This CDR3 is CASSLDRGPQDTQYF. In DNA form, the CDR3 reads TGTGCCAGCAGCCTAGACAGGGGGCCGCAGGATACGCAGTATTTT. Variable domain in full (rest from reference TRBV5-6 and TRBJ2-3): DAGVTQSPTHLIKTRGQQVTLRCSPKSGHDTVSWYQQALGQGPQFIFQYYEEEERQRGNFPDRFSGHQFPNYSSELNVNALLLGDSALYLCASSLDRGPQDTQYFGPGTRLTVL.

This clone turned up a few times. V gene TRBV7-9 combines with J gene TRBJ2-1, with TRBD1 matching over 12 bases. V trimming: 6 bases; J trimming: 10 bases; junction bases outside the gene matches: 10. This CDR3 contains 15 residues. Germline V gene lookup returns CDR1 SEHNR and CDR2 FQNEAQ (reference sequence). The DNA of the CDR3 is TGTGCCAGCAGACCTCATGGGACAGGGGGCAAGGAGCAGTTCTTC. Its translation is CASRPHGTGGKEQFF. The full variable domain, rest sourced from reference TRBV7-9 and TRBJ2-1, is DTGVSQNPRHKITKRGQNVTFRCDPISEHNRLYWYRQTLGQGPEFLTYFQNEAQLEKSRLLSDRFSAERPKGSFSTLEIQRTEQGDSAMYLCASRPHGTGGKEQFFGPGTRLTVL.

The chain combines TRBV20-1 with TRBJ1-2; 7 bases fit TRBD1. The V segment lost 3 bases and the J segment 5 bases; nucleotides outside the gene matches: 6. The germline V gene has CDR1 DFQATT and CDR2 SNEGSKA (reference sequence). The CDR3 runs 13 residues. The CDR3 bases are TGCAGTGCTAGTATAGGGACAGTTTATGGCTACACCTTC. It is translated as CSASIGTVYGYTF.